A selection of T cell receptor beta chains follows, all from one sample in a study of blood T cell repertoires in COVID-19. Assay: immunoSEQ multiplex PCR; the TCRdb copy retains only in-frame clones and omits some. The table shows a few hundred thousand clones, with more than 70% occurring only once. Sequencing was performed on PBMCs or T cells enriched from blood (not recorded which). The source of these receptors is a man aged 25 to 45 who had recovered from COVID-19. The CDR3 runs from the conserved cysteine through the conserved F or W. A D gene is named only where the DNA matches it firmly. Part of the rows lack a size; the others show once, few, many or a class for expanded clones.

size: NA; length: 18; J: TRBJ2-6; V: TRBV4-2; D: TRBD1; DNA: TGTGCCAGCAACCTGGAGCAGAGACAGGGGACCGGGGCCAACGTCCTGACTTTC; CDR3: CASNLEQRQGTGANVLTF
size: NA; length: 15; J: TRBJ1-1; V: TRBV4-2; D: NA; DNA: TGTGCCAGCAGCCTTATGGGGGGACCGAACACTGAAGCTTTCTTT; CDR3: CASSLMGGPNTEAFF
size: few; length: 15; J: TRBJ1-2; V: TRBV4-2; D: TRBD1; DNA: TGTGCCAGCAGCCAAACCGGGACAGGAATCTATGGCTACACCTTC; CDR3: CASSQTGTGIYGYTF
size: NA; length: 14; J: TRBJ1-6; V: TRBV7-9; D: NA; DNA: TGTGCCAGCAGCTTAGGACAGATAAATTCACCCCTCCACTTT; CDR3: CASSLGQINSPLHF
size: NA; length: 15; J: TRBJ2-1; V: TRBV18; D: TRBD1; DNA: TGTGCCAGCTCACCACGGGACAGCATGGGGAATGAGCAGTTCTTC; CDR3: CASSPRDSMGNEQFF
size: few; length: 15; J: TRBJ1-1; V: TRBV15; D: NA; DNA: TGTGCCACCAGCAGAGGACCAGCGGAGGTCGCTGAAGCTTTCTTT; CDR3: CATSRGPAEVAEAFF
size: NA; length: 13; J: TRBJ1-2; V: TRBV3-1/TRBV3-2; D: NA; DNA: TGTGCCAGCAGCCAGTGGCCTAACTATGGCTACACCTTC; CDR3: CASSQWPNYGYTF
size: NA; length: 13; J: TRBJ1-1; V: TRBV5-6; D: NA; DNA: TGTGCCAGCAGCCTGACAGGTAACACTGAAGCTTTCTTT; CDR3: CASSLTGNTEAFF
size: NA; length: 13; J: TRBJ1-5; V: TRBV14; D: NA; DNA: TGTGCCAGCAGCCGCGATGGCAATCAGCCCCAGCATTTT; CDR3: CASSRDGNQPQHF
size: NA; length: 15; J: TRBJ2-7; V: TRBV4-1; D: NA; DNA: TGCGCCAGCAGCCAAGTCAACGGTGCGGACTACGAGCAGTACTTC; CDR3: CASSQVNGADYEQYF
size: NA; length: 14; J: TRBJ1-4; V: TRBV5-1; D: NA; DNA: TGCGCCAGCAGCTTGGTGACAGATAATGAAAAACTGTTTTTT; CDR3: CASSLVTDNEKLFF
size: NA; length: 15; J: TRBJ1-4; V: TRBV4-3; D: TRBD1; DNA: TGCGCCAGCAGCCCTGGGGACAGGGACTTTGAAAAACTGTTTTTT; CDR3: CASSPGDRDFEKLFF
size: NA; length: 16; J: TRBJ2-1; V: TRBV19; D: TRBD2; DNA: TGTGCCAGTCAGACTAGCGGGGGCGGCCGGTTCCATGAGCAGTTCTTC; CDR3: CASQTSGGGRFHEQFF
size: NA; length: 18; J: TRBJ1-1; V: TRBV19; D: NA; DNA: TGTGCCAGTAGTATAGGGCTGGCGGGGCGATCGATGAACACTGAAGCTTTCTTT; CDR3: CASSIGLAGRSMNTEAFF
size: once; length: 13; J: TRBJ1-1; V: TRBV2; D: TRBD1; DNA: TGTGCCAGTACAGGGGATGTAAAGACTGAAGCTTTCTTT; CDR3: CASTGDVKTEAFF
size: NA; length: 12; J: TRBJ2-1; V: TRBV29-1; D: NA; DNA: TGCAGCGTTGAAGATCTTTCCAATGAGCAGTTCTTC; CDR3: CSVEDLSNEQFF
size: NA; length: 15; J: TRBJ2-7; V: TRBV18; D: NA; DNA: TGTGCCAGCTCACCATATAGAACAGAGTCCTACGAGCAGTACTTC; CDR3: CASSPYRTESYEQYF
size: NA; length: 12; J: TRBJ2-3; V: TRBV7-9; D: NA; DNA: TGTGCCAGCAGCTCCGTCGGAGATACGCAGTATTTT; CDR3: CASSSVGDTQYF
size: NA; length: 15; J: TRBJ1-1; V: TRBV5-1; D: NA; DNA: TGCGCCAGCAGCCTTGACGACAGGCAAAACACTGAAGCTTTCTTT; CDR3: CASSLDDRQNTEAFF
size: NA; length: 14; J: TRBJ1-2; V: TRBV6-1; D: NA; DNA: TGTGCCAGCAGTGAATCCGGGACATCGAAAGGCTACACCTTC; CDR3: CASSESGTSKGYTF
size: NA; length: 18; J: TRBJ2-3; V: TRBV5-1; D: TRBD2; DNA: TGCGCCAGCAGCTTGGCCTTTACTAGCGGGGGGCCGACAGATACGCAGTATTTT; CDR3: CASSLAFTSGGPTDTQYF
size: NA; length: 14; J: TRBJ1-2; V: TRBV2; D: NA; DNA: TGTGCCAGCAGTGCATCGTCGGGTGGCGGCGGCTACACCTTC; CDR3: CASSASSGGGGYTF
size: NA; length: 12; J: TRBJ1-5; V: TRBV24-1; D: NA; DNA: TGTGCCACCAGAACCCAGGGCAAGCCCCAGCATTTT; CDR3: CATRTQGKPQHF
size: NA; length: 13; J: TRBJ1-6; V: TRBV19; D: TRBD1; DNA: TGTGCCAGTAGTGCAAACAGGGGCTCACCCCTCCACTTT; CDR3: CASSANRGSPLHF
size: NA; length: 12; J: TRBJ1-5; V: TRBV12-3/TRBV12-4; D: NA; DNA: TGTGCCAGCCGTTTGGGGGCCCAGCCCCAGCATTTT; CDR3: CASRLGAQPQHF
size: NA; length: 13; J: TRBJ1-1; V: TRBV29-1; D: TRBD1; DNA: TGCAGCGTTGAGGGGACAGGGGGTTTTGAAGCTTTCTTT; CDR3: CSVEGTGGFEAFF
size: NA; length: 15; J: TRBJ1-5; V: TRBV2; D: TRBD1; DNA: TGTGCCAGCATCGGGACAGGGCAGGGTAGTCAGCCCCAGCATTTT; CDR3: CASIGTGQGSQPQHF
size: NA; length: 16; J: TRBJ2-3; V: TRBV6-6; D: NA; DNA: TGTGCCAGCATTGGTAGTGCAGGGTTTGCGGCAGATACGCAGTATTTT; CDR3: CASIGSAGFAADTQYF
size: NA; length: 15; J: TRBJ1-6; V: TRBV4-1; D: NA; DNA: TGCGCCAGCAGCCAAGCCGGCTCCTATAATTCACCCCTCCACTTT; CDR3: CASSQAGSYNSPLHF
size: NA; length: 16; J: TRBJ1-1; V: TRBV11-2; D: NA; DNA: TGTGCCAGCAGCTTAGAAGGGGCCTCCCGGAGAACTGAAGCTTTCTTT; CDR3: CASSLEGASRRTEAFF
size: NA; length: 15; J: TRBJ2-2; V: TRBV6-5; D: TRBD1; DNA: TGTGCCAGCAGTACCGCACAGGGGGCAGGCGGGGAGCTGTTTTTT; CDR3: CASSTAQGAGGELFF
size: NA; length: 11; J: TRBJ1-3; V: TRBV9; D: NA; DNA: TGTGCCAGCTCCCTCGCGGGTGACATATATTTT; CDR3: CASSLAGDIYF
size: NA; length: 14; J: TRBJ2-7; V: TRBV4-1; D: TRBD2; DNA: TGCGCCAGCAGCCAAGCCGAAAGGGGAGGGGAGCAGTACTTC; CDR3: CASSQAERGGEQYF
size: NA; length: 17; J: TRBJ1-6; V: TRBV5-4; D: NA; DNA: TGTGCCAGCAGCTTGGGAGGGGGAAGCTCCTATAATTCACCCCTCCACTTT; CDR3: CASSLGGGSSYNSPLHF
size: NA; length: 16; J: TRBJ1-1; V: TRBV5-1; D: TRBD1; DNA: TGCGCCAGCAGCTTGGGGACAGGGAGTATGAACACTGAAGCTTTCTTT; CDR3: CASSLGTGSMNTEAFF
size: NA; length: 14; J: TRBJ2-7; V: TRBV18; D: TRBD1; DNA: TGTGCCAGCTCACCAGGGACAGGGCCCTACGAGCAGTACTTC; CDR3: CASSPGTGPYEQYF
size: NA; length: 13; J: TRBJ1-2; V: TRBV6-5; D: TRBD1; DNA: TGTGCCAGCAGCTTTGACAGGGTTGAAGGCTACACCTTC; CDR3: CASSFDRVEGYTF
size: once; length: 14; J: TRBJ2-7; V: TRBV6-1; D: NA; DNA: TGTGCCAGCAGTGAAAGGCGGCCACAAAACGAGCAGTACTTC; CDR3: CASSERRPQNEQYF
size: NA; length: 13; J: TRBJ1-2; V: TRBV24-1; D: NA; DNA: TGTGCCACCAGTGAAACTACAGGGAAAGGCTACACCTTC; CDR3: CATSETTGKGYTF
size: NA; length: 20; J: TRBJ1-5; V: TRBV30; D: TRBD1; DNA: TGTGCCTGGAGTTCCCATGGTGGCCCGGGACAGGGCACGAGCAATCAGCCCCAGCATTTT; CDR3: CAWSSHGGPGQGTSNQPQHF
size: NA; length: 11; J: TRBJ2-5; V: TRBV6-5; D: NA; DNA: TGTGCCAGCAGTTATCTTAAGACCCAGTACTTC; CDR3: CASSYLKTQYF
size: NA; length: 13; J: TRBJ1-1; V: TRBV2; D: TRBD1; DNA: TGTGCCAACTTCAGGGGGAAGAACACTGAAGCTTTCTTT; CDR3: CANFRGKNTEAFF
size: NA; length: 12; J: TRBJ1-2; V: TRBV6-5; D: TRBD1; DNA: TGTGCCAGCTGGGACAGGGTCTATGGCTACACCTTC; CDR3: CASWDRVYGYTF
size: NA; length: 17; J: TRBJ1-6; V: TRBV5-1; D: TRBD1; DNA: TGCGCCAGCAGCTCCGGACAGGGGGAGTCCTATAATTCACCCCTCCACTTT; CDR3: CASSSGQGESYNSPLHF
size: NA; length: 12; J: TRBJ1-1; V: TRBV7-9; D: NA; DNA: TGTGCCAGCAGCTTTGCAGGGGCCGGGGCTTTCTTT; CDR3: CASSFAGAGAFF
size: NA; length: 17; J: TRBJ1-5; V: TRBV19; D: TRBD1; DNA: TGTGCCAGTAGTATTGTAGGATCGGGACAGCTAAATCAGCCCCAGCATTTT; CDR3: CASSIVGSGQLNQPQHF
size: NA; length: 20; J: TRBJ2-3; V: TRBV4-2; D: TRBD2; DNA: TGTGCCAGCAGCCAAGATCCCCCGGGGCTAGCGGCCCGGGGGATAGATACGCAGTATTTT; CDR3: CASSQDPPGLAARGIDTQYF
size: NA; length: 14; J: TRBJ2-1; V: TRBV7-9; D: TRBD1; DNA: TGTGCCAGCAGCTCGACAGGGGGATACAATGAGCAGTTCTTC; CDR3: CASSSTGGYNEQFF
size: NA; length: 14; J: TRBJ1-5; V: TRBV11-2; D: TRBD1; DNA: TGTGCCAGCAGCAAACAGGGGGCGATTCAGCCCCAGCATTTT; CDR3: CASSKQGAIQPQHF
size: NA; length: 16; J: TRBJ2-3; V: TRBV11-2; D: TRBD1; DNA: TGTGCCAGCAGCTTAGATAGGACAGGGGGCGCAGATACGCAGTATTTT; CDR3: CASSLDRTGGADTQYF
size: once; length: 13; J: TRBJ1-1; V: TRBV3-1/TRBV3-2; D: NA; DNA: TGTGCCAGCAGCCAAATGGGCAACACTGAAGCTTTCTTT; CDR3: CASSQMGNTEAFF
size: NA; length: 14; J: TRBJ2-3; V: TRBV9; D: NA; DNA: TGTGCCAGCAGCGTAGATGTGGAGGGGGATACGCAGTATTTT; CDR3: CASSVDVEGDTQYF
size: NA; length: 15; J: TRBJ1-1; V: TRBV5-1; D: NA; DNA: TGCGCCAGCAGCCCCCGGGGAAACATGAACACTGAAGCTTTCTTT; CDR3: CASSPRGNMNTEAFF
size: NA; length: 15; J: TRBJ1-6; V: TRBV5-1; D: TRBD1; DNA: TGCGCCAGCAGCATCGAACAGGGGGCGCGGTCACCCCTCCACTTT; CDR3: CASSIEQGARSPLHF
size: NA; length: 15; J: TRBJ2-1; V: TRBV6-4; D: TRBD1; DNA: TGTGCCAGCAGCCCGGGACAGGGGACCTACAATGAGCAGTTCTTC; CDR3: CASSPGQGTYNEQFF